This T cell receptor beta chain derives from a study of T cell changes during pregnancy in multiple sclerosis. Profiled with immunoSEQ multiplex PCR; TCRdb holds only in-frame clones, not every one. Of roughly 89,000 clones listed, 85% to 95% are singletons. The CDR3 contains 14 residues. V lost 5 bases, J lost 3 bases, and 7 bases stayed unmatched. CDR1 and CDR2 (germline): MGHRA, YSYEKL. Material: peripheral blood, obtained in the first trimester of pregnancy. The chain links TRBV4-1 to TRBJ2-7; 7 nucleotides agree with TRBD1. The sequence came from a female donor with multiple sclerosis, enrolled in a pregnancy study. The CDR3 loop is CASSSQQGIYEQYF. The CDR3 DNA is TGCGCCAGCAGCTCCCAACAGGGGATCTACGAGCAGTACTTC.